The 6 T cell receptor beta chains below all came from one sample that was sequenced in a study of blood T cell repertoires in COVID-19. The method was immunoSEQ multiplex PCR; TCRdb's version includes in-frame clones alone and lacks a portion of them. The sample lists 200,000 to 250,000 clones, 84% occurring once. Sequencing used peripheral blood. Source of these receptors: a woman of 80 years or more with COVID-19, enrolled during active disease.

This sequence joins TRBV4-1 and TRBJ1-6; D is uncertain. The germline CDR1 and CDR2 sequences are MGHRA and YSYEKL. CDR3 length: 16 amino acids. V lost 0 bases, J lost 6 bases, and 12 bases lay in between. CDR3 sequence reads: CASSQEYGLSNSPLHF. DNA for the CDR3: TGCGCCAGCAGCCAAGAATACGGACTTAGTAATTCACCCCTCCACTTT.

This chain joins TRBV9 and TRBJ2-3; 12 bases line up with TRBD2. The length of the CDR3 is 14 residues. Trimming at V came to 9 bases and at J to 4 bases, leaving 6 bases not matched to a gene. Per the germline V gene, CDR1 is SGDLS and CDR2 is YYNGEE. In nucleotides, the CDR3 is TGTGCCACCTCTAGCGGGAGGGCCGCAGATACGCAGTATTTT. Translation gives CATSSGRAADTQYF. Full variable domain (outside the CDR3, taken from reference TRBV9 and TRBJ2-3): DSGVTQTPKHLITATGQRVTLRCSPRSGDLSVYWYQQSLDQGLQFLIQYYNGEERAKGNILERFSAQQFPDLHSELNLSSLELGDSALYFCATSSGRAADTQYFGPGTRLTVL.

The gene calls are TRBV2 and TRBJ2-7; D remains ambiguous. CDR1 and CDR2 from the germline V gene are SNHLY and FYNNEI. This CDR3 contains 12 residues. Trimming left V 4 bases short and J 3 bases short, with 7 bases between. CDR3 sequence: CASSVVSYEQYF. The CDR3 DNA follows: TGTGCCAGCAGTGTCGTCAGCTACGAGCAGTACTTC.

This chain uses TRBV4-1 with TRBJ1-3; D is unresolved. Germline V gene data show CDR1 as MGHRA and CDR2 as YSYEKL. CDR3 length: 16 amino acids. V gave up 4 bases and J gave up 0 bases, with 13 bases separating them. CDR3 sequence: CASSRGRPHSGNTIYF. CDR3 bases: TGCGCCAGCAGCCGCGGCCGGCCGCACTCTGGAAACACCATATATTTT.

The CDR3 loop reads CAPLTGQGLTNEKLFF. The CDR3, as DNA: TGTGCCCCCCTGACCGGACAGGGACTAACTAATGAAAAACTGTTTTTT. The rearrangement uses TRBV24-1 and TRBJ1-4, with 8 nucleotides matching TRBD1. The CDR3 spans 16 residues. The V segment lost 12 bases and the J segment 1 base; nucleotides outside the gene matches: 12. Germline CDR1 is KGHDR and CDR2 is SFDVKD.

The CDR3 protein is CASSIRDRDNQPQHF. The CDR3 nucleotides are TGCGCCAGCAGCATCCGGGACAGGGACAATCAGCCCCAGCATTTT. V usage is TRBV4-1 and J usage is TRBJ1-5; 9 nucleotides line up with TRBD1. The CDR3 consists of 15 residues. The V and J ends lost 5 bases and 3 bases, in that order; junction bases with no gene match: 5. Germline V gives CDR1 MGHRA, CDR2 YSYEKL.